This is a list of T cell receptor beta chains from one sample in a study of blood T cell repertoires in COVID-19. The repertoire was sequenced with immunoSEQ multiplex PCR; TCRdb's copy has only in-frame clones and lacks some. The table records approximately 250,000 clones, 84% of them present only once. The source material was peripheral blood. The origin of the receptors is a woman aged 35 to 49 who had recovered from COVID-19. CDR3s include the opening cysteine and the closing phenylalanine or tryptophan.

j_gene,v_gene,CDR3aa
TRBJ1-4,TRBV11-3,CASSPPRGSEKLFF
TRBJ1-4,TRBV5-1,CASSFGTGNEKLFF
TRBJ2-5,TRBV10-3,CAISEPPGLAGEDETQYF
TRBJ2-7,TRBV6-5,CASRDRRDSYEQYF
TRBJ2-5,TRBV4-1,CASSQGGTSRGETQYF
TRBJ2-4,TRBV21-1,CASSNRLGIAKNIQYF
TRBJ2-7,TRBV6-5,CASTTGSYEQYF
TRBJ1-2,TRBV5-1,CASNLQGEDSYTF
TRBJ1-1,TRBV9,CASSVGGMNTEAFF
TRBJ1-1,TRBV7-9,CASSPLGTGRNTEAFF
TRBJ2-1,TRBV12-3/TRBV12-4,CASSLRGNEQFF
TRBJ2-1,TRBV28,CASKGSGGSSYNEQFF
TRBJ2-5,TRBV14,CASSQERGQRGSGRRETQYF
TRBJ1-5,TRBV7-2,CASSLAVAGINQPQHF
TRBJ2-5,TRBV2,CASSGSGLGTQYF
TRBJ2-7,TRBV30,CAWSVTGNEQYF
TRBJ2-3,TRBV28,CASSPYRTGGMDTQYF
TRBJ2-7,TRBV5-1,CASSLDRYEQYF
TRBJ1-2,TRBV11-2,CASSSWTGTPYGYTF
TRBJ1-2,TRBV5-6,CASSFLRTESYGYTF
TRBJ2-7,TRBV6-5,CASSSQRTAYEQYF
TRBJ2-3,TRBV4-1,CASRPILAGGHTSTDTQYF
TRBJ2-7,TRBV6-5,CASKSGTVAYEQYF
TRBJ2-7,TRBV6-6,CASSYRESSAYEQYF